A selection of T cell receptor beta chains follows, all from one sample in a study of PD-1 blockade in classical Hodgkin lymphoma. Only in-frame clones appear in the TCRdb table, and some are missing; sequencing was by immunoSEQ multiplex PCR. The sample lists approximately 84,000 clones, 83% occurring once. Source: peripheral blood mononuclear cells (PBMCs), taken before the fourth cycle of nivolumab. Every receptor here comes from a human donor with classical Hodgkin lymphoma. CDR3s include the opening cysteine and the closing phenylalanine or tryptophan. The order of the fields is J gene, D gene, clone size, CDR3 length, V gene, CDR3 protein, CDR3 DNA. A D gene is named only where the DNA matches it firmly. The size of a clone is reported for some rows only, either as once, few or many, or as a class for expanded clones.

>TRBJ2-5|TRBD1|.|13|TRBV10-3
CAISTGGIETQYF
TGTGCCATCAGTACAGGGGGCATAGAGACCCAGTACTTC
>TRBJ1-1|TRBD1|.|17|TRBV5-1
CASSLATGGLVATEAFF
TGCGCCAGCAGCTTGGCGACAGGGGGCCTTGTGGCGACTGAAGCTTTCTTT
>TRBJ1-1|.|.|13|TRBV2
CATSAGAGTEAFF
TGTGCCACTTCAGCAGGGGCTGGTACTGAAGCTTTCTTT
>TRBJ1-1|.|.|15|TRBV7-2
CASSLVGTGDTEAFF
TGTGCCAGCAGCTTAGTCGGAACAGGCGACACTGAAGCTTTCTTT
>TRBJ2-5|.|once|14|TRBV28
CASSARAIQETQYF
TGTGCCAGCAGTGCTAGGGCGATCCAAGAGACCCAGTACTTC
>TRBJ2-5|.|.|13|TRBV7-2
CASKGGQLETQYF
TGTGCCAGCAAGGGGGGACAGCTAGAGACCCAGTACTTC
>TRBJ2-2|.|.|14|TRBV27
CASSRLVNTGELFF
TGTGCCAGCAGTCGCTTAGTTAACACCGGGGAGCTGTTTTTT
>TRBJ1-2|TRBD1|.|16|TRBV9
CASSVALGTGLYGYTF
TGTGCCAGCAGCGTTGCCCTGGGGACAGGGCTCTATGGCTACACCTTC
>TRBJ2-7|.|.|13|TRBV28
CASSYKIHYEQYF
TGTGCCAGCAGCTACAAGATCCACTACGAGCAGTACTTC
>TRBJ1-2|TRBD1|.|14|TRBV10-3
CAISETGGNYGYTF
TGTGCCATCAGTGAGACAGGGGGAAACTATGGCTACACCTTC
>TRBJ2-7|TRBD1|.|15|TRBV6-9
CASSPGQGITYEQYF
TGTGCCAGCAGCCCTGGACAGGGAATTACCTACGAGCAGTACTTC
>TRBJ1-3|.|.|15|TRBV19
CASSFLTSTGNTIYF
TGTGCCAGTAGTTTCCTTACTTCGACTGGAAACACCATATATTTT
>TRBJ2-1|TRBD2|.|16|TRBV5-1
CASSLMGLAGVNEQFF
TGCGCCAGCAGCTTGATGGGACTAGCGGGAGTCAATGAGCAGTTCTTC
>TRBJ1-3|TRBD1|.|16|TRBV6-1
CASSGQGLTFGNTIYF
TGTGCCAGCAGTGGACAGGGGTTAACTTTTGGAAACACCATATATTTT
>TRBJ2-7|.|once|13|TRBV6-5
CASTYGLGWEQYF
TGTGCCAGCACCTACGGGTTAGGATGGGAGCAGTACTTC
>TRBJ2-7|.|.|15|TRBV19
CASTHGAGQTYEQYF
TGTGCCAGTACCCATGGAGCGGGCCAAACCTACGAGCAGTACTTC
>TRBJ1-1|.|.|13|TRBV19
CASAGTVNTEAFF
TGTGCCAGCGCGGGCACCGTGAACACTGAAGCTTTCTTT
>TRBJ2-7|TRBD2|.|13|TRBV19
CASNSGLAHEQYF
TGTGCCAGTAACTCGGGACTAGCGCACGAGCAGTACTTC
>TRBJ1-1|.|once|14|TRBV28
CASSLAGMNTEAFF
TGTGCCAGCAGTTTGGCGGGGATGAACACTGAAGCTTTCTTT
>TRBJ2-7|.|few|13|TRBV5-4
CASSLGPNYEQYF
TGTGCCAGCAGCTTGGGACCAAACTACGAGCAGTACTTC
>TRBJ1-4|.|.|16|TRBV5-1
CASSPATAATNEKLFF
TGCGCCAGCAGTCCTGCAACAGCCGCAACTAATGAAAAACTGTTTTTT
>TRBJ1-4|.|.|14|TRBV19
CASSSRTGSEKLFF
TGTGCCAGTAGTTCGAGGACTGGGAGTGAAAAACTGTTTTTT
>TRBJ2-3|TRBD2|.|16|TRBV10-1
CASSESEVLAGVVQYF
TGCGCCAGCAGTGAGTCGGAGGTTCTGGCGGGAGTGGTGCAGTATTTT
>TRBJ2-7|.|.|11|TRBV28
CASGVAHEQYF
TGTGCCAGCGGGGTGGCCCACGAGCAGTACTTC
>TRBJ2-7|.|.|14|TRBV10-3
CAISDSRISYEQYF
TGTGCCATCAGTGATAGTAGGATCTCCTACGAGCAGTACTTC
>TRBJ2-7|TRBD1|.|17|TRBV5-8
CASSLAFLRDRGYEQYF
TGTGCCAGCAGCTTGGCCTTCCTCCGGGACAGGGGCTACGAGCAGTACTTC
>TRBJ1-2|TRBD1|.|13|TRBV5-4
CAVPGQGRSGYTF
TGTGCCGTCCCGGGACAGGGACGAAGCGGCTACACCTTC
>TRBJ2-5|.|.|11|TRBV29-1
CSVQVGETQYF
TGCAGCGTTCAGGTGGGGGAGACCCAGTACTTC
>TRBJ2-1|TRBD2|.|15|TRBV5-6
CASRTTSGPYNEQFF
TGTGCCAGCAGGACGACTAGCGGACCCTACAATGAGCAGTTCTTC
>TRBJ1-2|.|.|12|TRBV2
CASTREGRGYTF
TGTGCCAGCACCAGGGAAGGGCGCGGCTACACCTTC
>TRBJ1-1|.|.|15|TRBV27
CASSLWGSGGTEAFF
TGTGCCAGCAGTTTATGGGGGTCGGGGGGCACTGAAGCTTTCTTT
>TRBJ1-1|.|.|16|TRBV21-1
CASSKATPGYQTEAFF
TGTGCCAGCAGCAAAGCCACACCAGGGTATCAAACTGAAGCTTTCTTT
>TRBJ2-3|.|.|17|TRBV7-2
CASSSSPGHLSTDTQYF
TGTGCCAGCAGCTCCTCTCCGGGACATCTATCCACAGATACGCAGTATTTT
>TRBJ2-6|TRBD2|.|17|TRBV19
CASSRVVGGTGANVLTF
TGTGCCAGTAGTAGGGTCGTCGGGGGGACTGGGGCCAACGTCCTGACTTTC
>TRBJ1-1|.|once|13|TRBV7-7
CASSLSKTTEAFF
TGTGCCAGCAGCTTATCTAAGACCACTGAAGCTTTCTTT